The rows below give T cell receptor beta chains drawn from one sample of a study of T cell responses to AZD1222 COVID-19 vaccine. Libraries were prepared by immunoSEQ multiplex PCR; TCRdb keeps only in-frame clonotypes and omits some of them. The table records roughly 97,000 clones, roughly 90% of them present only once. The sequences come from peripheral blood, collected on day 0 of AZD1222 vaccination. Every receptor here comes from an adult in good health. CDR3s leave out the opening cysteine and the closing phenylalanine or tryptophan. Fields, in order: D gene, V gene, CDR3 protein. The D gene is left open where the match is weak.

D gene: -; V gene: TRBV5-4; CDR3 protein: ASSLGRAPQETQY
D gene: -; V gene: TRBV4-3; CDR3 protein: ASSKRGGGQETQY
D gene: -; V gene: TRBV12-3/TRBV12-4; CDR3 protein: ATPTETAQY
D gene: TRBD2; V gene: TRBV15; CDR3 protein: ATSTRLAEPTDTQY
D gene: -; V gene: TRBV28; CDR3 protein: AGGGGRGYT
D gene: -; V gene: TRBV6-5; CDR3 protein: ASGGFGQGETQY
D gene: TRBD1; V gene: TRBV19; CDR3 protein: ASSPRGATNYGYT
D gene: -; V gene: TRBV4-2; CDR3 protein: ASSQDQGTSYGYT
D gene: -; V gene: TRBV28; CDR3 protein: ASSPQSLSKLF
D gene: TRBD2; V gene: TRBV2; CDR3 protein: ASSEEAGGSPDTQY
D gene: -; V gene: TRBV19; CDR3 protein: ASSVPVDPVENIQY
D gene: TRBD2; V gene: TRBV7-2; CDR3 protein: ASSFSAGGPWYEQY